This is a list of T cell receptor beta chains from one sample in a study of cytomegalovirus exposure and HLA in healthy donors. Clones were read by immunoSEQ multiplex PCR, and TCRdb kept only the in-frame ones, dropping some. This table holds around 150,000 clones, around 86% found once. What was sequenced was PBMCs. The origin of the receptors is a woman between 45 and 60 years old in good health and CMV-seropositive. CDR3s include the opening cysteine and the closing phenylalanine or tryptophan. Fields, in order: D gene, clone size, V gene, J gene, CDR3 protein, CDR3 DNA. A D gene is named only where the DNA matches it firmly. Clone size, where shown, is once, few, many, or a class for clones that have expanded.

.	.	TRBV6-5	TRBJ2-1	CASSWAGRDNEQFF	TGTGCCAGCAGTTGGGCGGGGCGGGACAATGAGCAGTTCTTC
.	.	TRBV6-1	TRBJ1-2	CASSIRENYGYTF	TGTGCCAGCAGCATCCGGGAAAACTATGGCTACACCTTC
.	.	TRBV30	TRBJ1-1	CAWSSSSRGRAFF	TGTGCCTGGAGTTCCTCGTCGCGGGGGCGCGCTTTCTTT
.	once	TRBV7-3	TRBJ1-1	CASSLGGALNTEAFF	TGTGCCAGCAGCTTAGGGGGGGCCCTCAACACTGAAGCTTTCTTT
.	.	TRBV7-2	TRBJ1-2	CASNGGGLGNYGYTF	TGTGCCAGCAACGGGGGGGGGCTTGGTAACTATGGCTACACCTTC
.	.	TRBV2	TRBJ2-7	CASSNYYEQYF	TGTGCCAGCAGCAACTACTACGAGCAGTACTTC
.	once	TRBV5-4	TRBJ1-1	CASGGDGVMVEAFF	TGTGCCAGCGGGGGCGACGGTGTGATGGTTGAAGCTTTCTTT
.	once	TRBV25-1	TRBJ1-1	CASSSPTGGDTEAFF	TGTGCCAGCAGTTCCCCCACGGGTGGAGACACTGAAGCTTTCTTT
TRBD1	.	TRBV7-9	TRBJ2-1	CASSFRGQGHNEQFF	TGTGCCAGCAGCTTTAGGGGACAGGGCCACAATGAGCAGTTCTTC
TRBD2	.	TRBV5-1	TRBJ2-7	CASSLQSSGNEQYF	TGCGCCAGCAGCTTGCAGTCTAGCGGGAACGAGCAGTACTTC
.	.	TRBV6-5	TRBJ2-7	CASSPWGGREQYF	TGTGCCAGCAGCCCATGGGGGGGGCGCGAGCAGTACTTC
TRBD2	.	TRBV10-2	TRBJ2-1	CASSDRLAGGYEQFF	TGCGCCAGCAGTGACCGACTAGCGGGAGGCTATGAGCAGTTCTTC
.	.	TRBV11-2	TRBJ2-2	CASSSDPDTGELFF	TGTGCCAGCAGCTCAGACCCAGACACCGGGGAGCTGTTTTTT
.	.	TRBV28	TRBJ1-5	CASSFVASFNQPQHF	TGTGCCAGCAGTTTCGTGGCCAGTTTCAATCAGCCCCAGCATTTT
.	.	TRBV13	TRBJ2-3	CASSLGHRGRPGTDTQYF	TGTGCCAGCAGCTTAGGCCATCGAGGGAGACCCGGCACAGATACGCAGTATTTT
.	few	TRBV15	TRBJ1-5	CATSRGGGYQPQHF	TGTGCCACCAGCAGAGGAGGGGGATATCAGCCCCAGCATTTT
.	.	TRBV27	TRBJ2-1	CASSLSRGAPYNEQFF	TGTGCCAGCAGTTTATCTCGGGGGGCGCCGTACAATGAGCAGTTCTTC
TRBD2	.	TRBV4-2	TRBJ2-7	CASSQDGRTREQYF	TGTGCCAGCAGCCAAGACGGGAGGACCCGCGAGCAGTACTTC
TRBD2	.	TRBV30	TRBJ2-3	CAWSRGLAATDTQYF	TGTGCCTGGAGTAGGGGACTAGCGGCTACAGATACGCAGTATTTT
TRBD1	few	TRBV7-8	TRBJ1-5	CASSSPRTGVSNQPQHF	TGTGCCAGCAGCTCTCCCCGGACAGGGGTAAGCAATCAGCCCCAGCATTTT
.	.	TRBV19	TRBJ1-2	CASSIRARDTGRYGYTF	TGTGCCAGTAGTATTAGGGCCCGGGATACTGGCCGCTATGGCTACACCTTC
.	.	TRBV6-5	TRBJ1-2	CASTQGYYGYTF	TGTGCCAGCACTCAGGGATACTATGGCTACACCTTC
.	.	TRBV30	TRBJ2-3	CASLEGDGTDTQYF	TGTGCCTCCCTCGAAGGGGATGGCACAGATACGCAGTATTTT